What follows are 20 T cell receptor beta chains derived from one specimen sequenced in a study of T cells in Graves' hyperthyroidism and ophthalmopathy. TCR beta CDR3 sequences were amplified from RNA transcripts. TCR CDR3 underwent first-round RT-PCR with the HTBI primer set. TCRdb analysed the multiplex PCR reads with MiXCR anew, one entry per CDR3 protein. Of a few hundred thousand distinct CDR3 sequences in the sample, about a sixth are singletons; the top ten hold around 3.5%. The sample consisted of blood. All receptors derive from a woman between 40 and 55 years old with Graves' ophthalmopathy.

This clonotype was seen more than once but under ten times. J is TRBJ1-4 and V is TRBV6-1, with D hard to call. Germline V gene data show CDR1 as MNHNS and CDR2 as SASEGT. The V end was cut by 3 bases, the J end by 0 bases, with 5 bases between. CDR3 length: 14 amino acids. CDR3 coding DNA: TGTGCCAGCAGTGACAGGTCAACTAATGAAAAACTGTTTTTT. Translation gives CASSDRSTNEKLFF.

The chain is built from TRBV6-1 and TRBJ1-4, with D hard to call. With 3 bases removed from V and 3 bases from J, the gap between germline ends came to 14 bases. CDR1 and CDR2 from the germline V gene are MNHNS and SASEGT. The CDR3 contains 16 residues. The CDR3 bases are TGTGCCAGCAGTGAGACCGGAGGGCCACCTAATGAAAAACTGTTTTTT. It specifies CASSETGGPPNEKLFF.

The chain combines TRBV5-1 with TRBJ1-6; D may be TRBD1 (5 bases). Trimming pared 5 bases from V and 10 bases from J, leaving 16 bases between. The germline V gene encodes CDR1 SGHRS and CDR2 YFSETQ. CDR3 length: 14 residues. The CDR3, as DNA: TGCGCCAGCAGACCAGGTGATCCAGGGTCACCCCTCCACTTT. Residues: CASRPGDPGSPLHF.

V and J are TRBV10-3 and TRBJ2-1; unclear D gene. The CDR3 runs 12 residues. CDR1 ENHRY and CDR2 SYGVKD come from the germline V gene. Between the trimmed V and J ends, which lost 4 bases and 8 bases, there was a span of 9 bases. The CDR3 is CAISVAQDEQFF. The CDR3 DNA is TGTGCCATCAGTGTTGCGCAGGATGAGCAGTTCTTC.

The J gene is TRBJ2-7, the V gene TRBV4-1; weak D call: TRBD2 (6 bases). The CDR3 has 16 residues. The V and J ends lost 4 bases and 0 bases respectively, with 16 bases between them. The germline CDR1 and CDR2 sequences are MGHRA and YSYEKL. The chain's CDR3 is CASSRDLRESSYEQYF. The CDR3 DNA reads TGCGCCAGCAGCCGGGATCTACGGGAGTCCTCCTACGAGCAGTACTTC.

This clonotype was detected ten times or more. This chain connects TRBV5-1 to TRBJ1-1, with D tentatively TRBD1 (6 bases). Germline-derived CDR1 and CDR2 are SGHRS and YFSETQ. V was trimmed by 5 bases and J by 4 bases, leaving 18 bases between them. There are 15 residues in the CDR3. DNA of the CDR3: TGCGCCAGCAGACAGGGCCACCAGGGTGGCACTGAAGCTTTCTTT. Protein: CASRQGHQGGTEAFF.

J is TRBJ2-5 and V is TRBV4-1; possible D gene TRBD2, 5 bases. V was pared by 3 bases and J by 7 bases, with 15 bases between. This CDR3 is built from 14 residues. Germline V gene lookup returns CDR1 MGHRA and CDR2 YSYEKL. The CDR3 here is CASSQFVVEGTQYF. Written as DNA, the CDR3 is TGCGCCAGCAGCCAGTTTGTCGTCGAGGGGACCCAGTACTTC.

This clonotype was detected many times. This chain uses TRBV30 with TRBJ1-1; D gene ambiguous. The germline CDR1 and CDR2 sequences are GTSNPN and SVGIG (reference sequence). Trimming took off 2 bases at V and 1 base at J, with 11 bases between the two ends. The CDR3 is 14 amino acids. In DNA, the CDR3 is TGTGCCTGGAGTCTAACTCGGGCGAACACTGAAGCTTTCTTT. Its translation is CAWSLTRANTEAFF.

The gene calls are TRBV6-1 and TRBJ2-7, with D tentatively TRBD1 (6 bases). V was shortened by 5 bases and J by 7 bases, with 9 bases between the two germline ends. The germline gives CDR1 MNHNS, CDR2 SASEGT. The CDR3 has 11 amino acids. The CDR3 DNA is TGTGCCAGCAGTATTACAGGGGAGCAGTACTTC. Translation gives CASSITGEQYF.

This clonotype was observed at least ten times. V is TRBV6-1 and J is TRBJ2-7, with 7 positions matching TRBD1. CDR1 and CDR2 from the germline V gene are MNHNS and SASEGT. The CDR3 has 13 residues. V gave up 5 bases and J gave up 3 bases; unmatched junction bases: 4. The CDR3 DNA reads as TGTGCCAGCAGTCCGGGACAGTACTACGAGCAGTACTTC. It encodes CASSPGQYYEQYF.

The chain uses TRBV7-6 and TRBJ2-1, with TRBD2 matching 11 bases. V gave up 5 bases and J gave up 3 bases; unmatched junction bases: 3. The germline V gene encodes CDR1 SGHVS and CDR2 FNYEAQ. The CDR3 has 15 amino acids. DNA for the CDR3: TGTGCCAGCAGCGCAACTAGCGGGGGCTACAATGAGCAGTTCTTC. This encodes CASSATSGGYNEQFF.

Regarding this clonotype: One end of the junction fails to match germline, which may point to a read error. The chain couples TRBV30 to TRBJ2-5, with TRBD2 matching 13 bases. Germline loops: CDR1 GTSNPN, CDR2 SVGIG (reference sequence). The CDR3 totals 15 residues. The CDR3: CAWNPTSGGSETQYF. CDR3 sequence (DNA): TGTGCCTGGAATCCGACTAGCGGGGGGTCGGAGACCCAATACTTC.

This chain connects TRBV29-1 to TRBJ2-2; D not resolved. Trimming stripped 3 bases from V and 0 bases from J, with 2 bases between. There are 12 residues in the CDR3. CDR1 and CDR2 from the germline V gene are SQVTM and ANQGSEA. The CDR3 DNA sequence: TGCAGCGTTGACTCGAACACCGGGGAGCTGTTTTTT. Its protein is CSVDSNTGELFF.

The sample holds a few counts of this clonotype. V gene TRBV20-1 combines with J gene TRBJ2-7; 12 bases map to TRBD1. V gave up 6 bases and J gave up 7 bases; unmatched junction bases: 13. The V gene's germline CDR1 is DFQATT and CDR2 SNEGSKA (reference sequence). This CDR3 is 15 amino acids long. CDR3 sequence reads: CSAGGTGGFSGEQYF. The CDR3 DNA reads TGCAGTGCAGGCGGGACAGGGGGCTTCTCGGGGGAGCAGTACTTC.

The gene calls are TRBV6-2 or TRBV6-3 and TRBJ2-2, with 7 bases identical to TRBD1. This CDR3 has 15 residues. Per germline, CDR1 MNHEY and CDR2 SVGEGT. J gave up 7 bases and V 4 bases, and 9 bases lay outside the gene matches. For the CDR3, the DNA is TGTGCCAGCAGTTGGGACAGACTTAAGGTCGGGGAGCTGTTTTTT. Amino acid sequence: CASSWDRLKVGELFF.

Many counts were recorded for this clonotype. The chain joins TRBV15 to TRBJ1-4; the D gene is possibly TRBD1 (5 bases). V was clipped by 3 bases and J by 3 bases, with 8 bases between them. Germline CDR1 reads LNHNV; CDR2 reads YYDKDF (reference sequence). This CDR3 spans 14 amino acids. CDR3 sequence reads: CATSSWDPNEKLFF. The CDR3 DNA reads TGTGCCACCAGCAGTTGGGACCCTAATGAAAAACTGTTTTTT.

This clonotype appeared many times. The rearrangement links TRBV28 to TRBJ1-1, with 7 bases fitting TRBD1. The CDR3 consists of 15 residues. CDR1 MDHEN and CDR2 SYDVKM come from the germline V gene. V was pared by 8 bases and J by 1 base, with 10 bases of the junction left unmatched. CDR3: CASGADTGANTEAFF. For the CDR3, the DNA is TGTGCCAGCGGGGCCGATACAGGGGCGAACACTGAAGCTTTCTTT. Supplemented by reference TRBV28 and TRBJ1-1, the full variable domain reads DVKVTQSSRYLVKRTGEKVFLECVQDMDHENMFWYRQDPGLGLRLIYFSYDVKMKEKGDIPEGYSVSREKKERFSLILESASTNQTSMYLCASGADTGANTEAFFGQGTRLTVV.

This chain links TRBV7-9 with TRBJ2-4; D is undetermined. CDR1 and CDR2 from the germline V gene are SEHNR and FQNEAQ (reference sequence). V lost 8 bases, J lost 7 bases, and 6 bases lay in between. The CDR3 runs 10 residues. CDR3 DNA sequence: TGTGCCAGCGCCACCAACATTCAGTACTTC. As protein: CASATNIQYF.

A remark on this clonotype: This sequence may be a read error, since a much larger clone differs from it by one base. The chain links TRBV28 to TRBJ2-1; 10 bases are a match to TRBD1. Trimming took 11 bases from V and 4 from J; bases not matched to a gene: 14. The V gene's germline CDR1 is MDHEN and CDR2 SYDVKM. The CDR3 is made up of 16 amino acids. The CDR3 nucleotides are TGTGCCGGATCCACCAGGACAGGGGGGAAATACAATGAGCAGTTCTTC. Translation gives CAGSTRTGGKYNEQFF.

This clonotype has at least ten counts. V gene TRBV2 combines with J gene TRBJ1-5; D call uncertain. Germline V gives CDR1 SNHLY, CDR2 FYNNEI. V was pared by 2 bases and J by 0 bases, with 17 bases between. The CDR3 has 18 residues. The DNA for the CDR3 is TGTGCCAGCAGTGAAATCCTCTCTCTCTCGTCTAGCAATCAGCCCCAGCATTTT. Its protein is CASSEILSLSSSNQPQHF.